What follows are 15 T cell receptor beta chains derived from one specimen sequenced in a study of blood T cell repertoires in COVID-19. Clones were read by immunoSEQ multiplex PCR, and TCRdb kept only the in-frame ones, dropping some. Altogether about 170,000 clones are present, over 70% being singletons, with the ten largest covering around 3.6%. The sequenced sample was PBMCs or T cells enriched from blood (not recorded which). Receptors were obtained from a woman aged 50 to 60 in a cohort exposed to, infected with or recovered from COVID-19 (not recorded which).

This chain connects TRBV20-1 to TRBJ1-1, with a weak D call TRBD1 (5 bases). Trimming pared 4 bases from V and 9 bases from J, leaving 12 bases between. The germline CDR1 and CDR2 sequences are DFQATT and SNEGSKA (reference sequence). The CDR3 consists of 11 residues. For the CDR3, the DNA is TGCAGTGCTACCCCGACAGAGAAAGCTTTCTTT. Translation: CSATPTEKAFF.

V gene TRBV28 combines with J gene TRBJ2-3, with 11 bases fitting TRBD2. Germline loops: CDR1 MDHEN, CDR2 SYDVKM. J was trimmed by 2 bases and V by 3 bases; bases with no gene match: 7. This CDR3 has 17 residues. The DNA for the CDR3 is TGTGCCAGCAGTTTTGGGACTAGCGGATTACTCACAGATACGCAGTATTTT. It translates to CASSFGTSGLLTDTQYF.

The chain combines TRBV2 with TRBJ2-7; 9 bases match TRBD1. Germline trimming cut 6 bases from V and 7 bases from J; bases unmatched to any gene: 10. This CDR3 is built from 14 residues. CDR1 is SNHLY, CDR2 FYNNEI, per germline. CDR3 DNA sequence: TGTGCCAGCAGCAGACCGGGACAGGGAGGTGAGCAGTACTTC. Its translation: CASSRPGQGGEQYF.

The V call is TRBV10-3, the J call TRBJ1-1; 7 bases match TRBD1. The CDR3 is 13 residues long. The germline gives CDR1 ENHRY, CDR2 SYGVKD. V gave up 6 bases and J gave up 2 bases; unmatched junction bases: 3. The CDR3 sequence: CAIRQGFNTEAFF. CDR3 DNA sequence: TGTGCCATCAGACAGGGGTTCAACACTGAAGCTTTCTTT.

This clone was observed at least ten times. This chain links TRBV28 with TRBJ2-3; 11 bases are shared with TRBD2. Trimming took 4 bases from V and 5 from J; bases not matched to a gene: 8. The germline V gene encodes CDR1 MDHEN and CDR2 SYDVKM. The CDR3 spans 16 residues. The CDR3 here is CASSWTTSGAGDTQYF. CDR3 sequence (DNA): TGTGCCAGCAGTTGGACGACTAGCGGGGCGGGAGATACGCAGTATTTT.

This chain links TRBV29-1 with TRBJ1-2; TRBD1 matches at 8 bases. This CDR3 comprises 16 residues. Germline trimming cut 0 bases from V and 1 base from J; bases unmatched to any gene: 7. Per germline, CDR1 SQVTM and CDR2 ANQGSEA. The CDR3 loop reads CSVEDRGRGRNYGYTF. In DNA form, the CDR3 reads TGCAGCGTTGAAGATCGGGGCAGGGGGCGTAACTATGGCTACACCTTC.

The V and J genes are TRBV21-1 and TRBJ2-7; the D segment call TRBD1 is taken from the table without a DNA check. TRBV21-1 is recorded as a pseudogene. CDR3 length equals 17 residues. The CDR3 region is CASSKSPGQSTHYEQYF. Written as DNA, the CDR3 is TGTGCCAGCAGCAAATCTCCGGGACAATCAACCCACTACGAGCAGTACTTC.

CDR3 DNA: TGTGCCAGTAGTTCTCTGCAGGCGGGTTTTGAAAAACTGTTTTTT. The encoded protein is CASSSLQAGFEKLFF. The gene calls are TRBV19 and TRBJ1-4; D ambiguous. The CDR3 has 15 residues. Germline assignment: CDR1 LNHDA and CDR2 SQIVND (reference sequence). Between the trimmed V and J ends, which lost 5 bases and 7 bases, there was a span of 17 bases.

J is TRBJ2-1 and V is TRBV4-3; D is unresolved. This CDR3 region has 14 residues. The V gene lost 1 base and the J gene lost 3 bases, with 7 bases spanning the gap. Germline CDR1 reads LGHNA; CDR2 reads YSLEER. Here the CDR3 reads CASSQVAGYNEQFF. CDR3 nucleotides: TGCGCCAGCAGCCAAGTCGCCGGCTACAATGAGCAGTTCTTC.

The chain recombines TRBV5-5 with TRBJ2-5, with 9 bases identical to TRBD2. Trimming at V came to 3 bases and at J to 4 bases, leaving 4 bases not matched to a gene. The germline V gene encodes CDR1 SGHKS and CDR2 YYEKEE (reference sequence). This CDR3 is 14 amino acids long. The CDR3 sequence is CASSSLAGRETQYF. As DNA, the CDR3 is TGTGCCAGCAGCTCTCTAGCGGGACGAGAGACCCAGTACTTC.

This clone was observed a single time. This chain connects TRBV7-2 to TRBJ2-5; weak D call: TRBD2 (5 bases). The CDR3 contains 12 residues. Germline V gives CDR1 SGHTA, CDR2 FQGNSA. Trimming took 10 bases from V and 3 from J, leaving 12 bases between them. The CDR3 here is CATRSGEETQYF. The CDR3 DNA follows: TGTGCCACCCGGTCCGGGGAAGAGACCCAGTACTTC.

The chain links TRBV21-1 to TRBJ2-7; TRBD1, as called in the table, went unchecked against the DNA. TRBV21-1 is a pseudogene segment. The CDR3 is made up of 15 amino acids. The CDR3 sequence: CASSTRGDSPYEQYF. The CDR3, as DNA: TGTGCCAGCAGTACCAGGGGGGACTCTCCCTACGAGCAGTACTTC.

This clone was detected only once. V usage is TRBV5-5 and J usage is TRBJ2-7, with D tentatively TRBD2 (6 bases). The CDR3 runs 14 residues. Trimming took 4 bases from V and 6 from J, leaving 17 bases between them. The V gene's germline CDR1 is SGHKS and CDR2 YYEKEE (reference sequence). The CDR3 DNA follows: TGTGCCAGCAGCCCCCGGGCCTTGGGGGGCGAGCAGTACTTC. Its protein is CASSPRALGGEQYF.

This clone appeared a few times. The V call is TRBV6-4, the J call TRBJ2-2, with 11 bases matching TRBD1. Germline V gives CDR1 MRHNA, CDR2 SNTAGT. V trimming: 6 bases; J trimming: 4 bases; junction bases outside the gene matches: 4. The CDR3 covers 15 residues. The CDR3 nucleotides read TGTGCCAGCAGCCCCGGGACAGGGGGCACCGGGGAGCTGTTTTTT. The encoded protein is CASSPGTGGTGELFF.

The rearrangement uses TRBV24-1 and TRBJ2-7; 9 bases line up with TRBD2. CDR3 size: 15 residues. The germline V gene has CDR1 KGHDR and CDR2 SFDVKD. V shed 3 bases and J 0 bases; nucleotides not matched to a gene: 2. The CDR3 region has the DNA TGTGCCACCAGTGATAGGACTAGCGCCTCCTACGAGCAGTACTTC. As protein: CATSDRTSASYEQYF.